This is a list of T cell receptor beta chains from one sample in a study of cytomegalovirus exposure and HLA in healthy donors. The method was immunoSEQ multiplex PCR; TCRdb's version includes in-frame clones alone and lacks a portion of them. Among 95,000 to 150,000 clones, around 65% were seen once, and the ten largest hold roughly 1.4%. The specimen sequenced was PBMCs. These TCRs come from a man aged 18 to 35 in good health and CMV-seronegative. CDR3s include the opening cysteine and the closing phenylalanine or tryptophan. The order of the fields is V gene, CDR3 protein.

TRBV28	CASSSTFGQPQHF
TRBV9	CASSPQSTREDTQYF
TRBV7-3	CASSLRAQGEAFF
TRBV28	CASSSLTRGALNYGYTF
TRBV27	CASSLSRSYEQYF
TRBV7-9	CASSASGTGGYEQYF
TRBV4-2	CASSPLGGGDGPYNEQFF
TRBV5-1	CASSLEAGGRPEQFF
TRBV25-1	CASSEPDTSGTYEQYF
TRBV27	CASSFLAGLTDTQYF
TRBV5-6	CASSSIWPDTEAFF
TRBV6-5	CASRTTGGQGEQYF
TRBV4-1	CASSQRGIFGYTF
TRBV5-1	CASSLRSERLYEQYF
TRBV7-9	CASRMLSNEQFF
TRBV7-2	CASSLGLAGAYEQYF
TRBV6-5	CASSYWAGVGEQYF
TRBV27	CASTFGGGDYQPQHF
TRBV2	CASSGGTSGGPRTQYF
TRBV27	CASSRDRGRDTEAFF
TRBV10-2	CASSYLTGTNVLTF
TRBV5-5	CASSWGLTNEKLFF
TRBV2	CASSSSGGDNEQFF
TRBV30	CAWSPGQGADTQYF
TRBV9	CASSASGEQYF
TRBV7-9	CASSQGTVHGYTF
TRBV9	CASSANNRAVGEKLFF
TRBV19	CASSEPGLAQETQYF
TRBV28	CASSIQGALGELFF
TRBV27	CASSQGLAGVGELFF
TRBV28	CASRGGRATEAFF